One sample yielded the 18 T cell receptor beta chains listed below, sequenced in a study of blood T cell repertoires in COVID-19. The method was immunoSEQ multiplex PCR; TCRdb's version includes in-frame clones alone and lacks a portion of them. This sample yields more than 95,000 clones, of which around four fifths are seen a single time; more than 10% belongs to the top ten. The specimen was peripheral blood. Every receptor here comes from a human donor in a cohort sampled during active COVID-19.

The V and J genes are TRBV6-2 or TRBV6-3 and TRBJ2-3; 11 nucleotides match TRBD2. The germline V gene has CDR1 MNHEY and CDR2 SVGEGT. Trimming took 4 bases from V and 6 from J; bases not matched to a gene: 6. The CDR3 runs to 15 residues. This CDR3 reads CASSSPGLAVDTQYF. For the CDR3, the DNA is TGTGCCAGCAGTTCGCCGGGACTAGCGGTTGATACGCAGTATTTT.

The rearrangement uses TRBV7-2 and TRBJ1-3, with D unclear. This CDR3 has 13 amino acids. Between the trimmed V and J ends, which lost 6 bases and 2 bases, there was a span of 8 bases. Germline CDR1 SGHTA, CDR2 FQGNSA. CDR3 in amino acids: CASRRAPGNTIYF. The CDR3 DNA sequence: TGTGCCAGCAGGAGGGCCCCTGGAAACACCATATATTTT.

The genes are TRBV15 and TRBJ2-7, with 7 bases matching TRBD2. V was pared by 1 base and J by 4 bases, with 4 bases of the junction left unmatched. The CDR3 is made up of 14 amino acids. CDR1 is LNHNV and CDR2 is YYDKDF in the germline V gene (reference sequence). This chain's CDR3 is CATSRGGGGYEQYF. The CDR3 coding sequence is TGTGCCACCAGCAGAGGTGGGGGGGGGTACGAGCAGTACTTC.

The rearrangement uses TRBV10-3 and TRBJ2-3; 12 bases fit TRBD2. This CDR3 has 16 residues. V dropped 10 bases and J dropped 3; count of bases not matched to a gene: 11. The germline V gene has CDR1 ENHRY and CDR2 SYGVKD. Here the CDR3 reads CATASGGAGGTDTQYF. The CDR3 DNA sequence: TGTGCCACCGCTAGCGGGGGGGCCGGAGGGACAGATACGCAGTATTTT.

V usage is TRBV18 and J usage is TRBJ1-2; weak D call: TRBD1 (6 bases). This CDR3 is 13 amino acids long. Germline lookup yields CDR1 KGHSH and CDR2 LQKENI. The germline V and J ends were trimmed by 5 bases and 1 base, with 8 bases remaining between them. Written as DNA, the CDR3 is TGTGCCAGCTCAGCGGACAGTAACTATGGCTACACCTTC. Its protein product is CASSADSNYGYTF.

Only one count was recorded for this clone. This chain joins TRBV19 and TRBJ2-3; D remains ambiguous. The CDR3 extends over 12 amino acids. Germline V gene lookup returns CDR1 LNHDA and CDR2 SQIVND (reference sequence). Trimming cost V 5 bases and J 6 bases, with 9 bases left between them. This CDR3 is CASSPTPDTQYF. CDR3 in DNA: TGTGCCAGTAGTCCTACCCCGGATACGCAGTATTTT. The whole variable domain, remainder taken from reference TRBV19 and TRBJ2-3, is DGGITQSPKYLFRKEGQNVTLSCEQNLNHDAMYWYRQDPGQGLRLIYYSQIVNDFQKGDIAEGYSVSREKKESFPLTVTSAQKNPTAFYLCASSPTPDTQYFGPGTRLTVL.

The V and J genes are TRBV7-9 and TRBJ1-4, with a possible D match to TRBD1 (5 bases). Germline lookup yields CDR1 SEHNR and CDR2 FQNEAQ (reference sequence). Trimming took off 3 bases at V and 5 bases at J, with 13 bases between the two ends. The CDR3 covers 15 residues. The CDR3 reads CASSFAGGGNEKLFF. CDR3 nucleotides: TGTGCCAGCAGCTTTGCCGGGGGAGGGAATGAAAAACTGTTTTTT.

CDR3 in DNA: TGCGCCAGCAGCCAGGGGGGAGCAGGGGGTCAGCCCCAGCATTTT. Protein: CASSQGGAGGQPQHF. The chain joins TRBV4-1 to TRBJ1-5; 7 nucleotides agree with TRBD1. The germline V gene encodes CDR1 MGHRA and CDR2 YSYEKL. Trimming at V came to 3 bases and at J to 6 bases, leaving 8 bases not matched to a gene. The CDR3 covers 15 residues.

This clone has a single count. Here the CDR3 reads CASSLRSAGLAGGRNTGELFF. For the CDR3, the DNA is TGTGCCAGCAGCTTAAGGTCCGCCGGACTAGCGGGGGGGCGGAACACCGGGGAGCTGTTTTTT. The J gene is TRBJ2-2, the V gene TRBV7-3; 15 bases are shared with TRBD2. This CDR3 is built from 21 residues. Germline CDR1 reads SGHTA; CDR2 reads FQGTGA. The ends lost 1 base at V and 1 base at J; junction bases unmatched: 10.

The J gene is TRBJ2-7, the V gene TRBV2; D unresolved. The CDR3 has 12 residues. Trimming took off 7 bases at V and 6 bases at J, with 13 bases between the two ends. Germline V gene lookup returns CDR1 SNHLY and CDR2 FYNNEI. CDR3 loop: CASTSAGSEQYF. CDR3 in DNA: TGTGCCAGCACCTCCGCCGGGTCCGAGCAGTACTTC.

The chain carries TRBV5-4 and TRBJ1-2; 7 bases line up with TRBD1. Germline loops: CDR1 SGHNT, CDR2 YYREEE (reference sequence). Losses at the gene ends were 7 bases for V and 2 bases for J; bases not matched to a gene: 8. The CDR3 has 14 amino acids. CDR3 DNA sequence: TGTGCCAGCGCAACCGGGACAGAAAACTATGGCTACACCTTC. Protein product: CASATGTENYGYTF.

The chain couples TRBV5-4 to TRBJ2-5; TRBD2 matches at 9 bases. The CDR3 consists of 16 residues. Germline V lookup: CDR1 SGHNT, CDR2 YYREEE (reference sequence). Germline trimming cut 4 bases from V and 1 base from J; bases unmatched to any gene: 8. CDR3 nucleotides: TGTGCCAGCAGCCGTCGAACTAGCGGGTTCCAAGAGACCCAGTACTTC. Amino acid sequence: CASSRRTSGFQETQYF. Filled out from reference TRBV5-4 and TRBJ2-5, the complete variable domain reads ETGVTQSPTHLIKTRGQQVTLRCSSQSGHNTVSWYQQALGQGPQFIFQYYREEENGRGNFPPRFSGLQFPNYSSELNVNALELDDSALYLCASSRRTSGFQETQYFGPGTRLLVL.

The chain has TRBV2 and TRBJ1-1, with D possibly being TRBD1 (6 bases). The germline V gene has CDR1 SNHLY and CDR2 FYNNEI. This CDR3 contains 14 residues. V was clipped by 3 bases and J by 11 bases, with 19 bases between them. This CDR3 is CASSDRLRGWSAFF. The CDR3 DNA is TGTGCCAGCAGTGACCGATTGAGGGGGTGGTCGGCTTTCTTT.

The chain carries TRBV27 and TRBJ2-5; 10 bases line up with TRBD2. Germline V gene sequence: CDR1 MNHEY, CDR2 SMNVEV (reference sequence). The ends lost 2 bases at V and 5 bases at J; junction bases unmatched: 8. This CDR3 has 16 residues. CDR3 DNA sequence: TGTGCCAGCAGTTTAAGCCCAGCGGGGGGGCAGGAGACCCAGTACTTC. Translated: CASSLSPAGGQETQYF.

This sequence joins TRBV6-5 and TRBJ2-7, with 8 positions matching TRBD1. The V gene end was trimmed by 6 bases and the J gene end by 5 bases; junction bases not matched to a gene: 12. In germline, CDR1 is MNHEY, CDR2 SVGAGI. The CDR3 loop spans 15 amino acids. The DNA for the CDR3 is TGTGCCAGCAGCCTCCCGGGACAGGTGAGGCACGAGCAGTACTTC. Its translation: CASSLPGQVRHEQYF.

V usage is TRBV7-9 and J usage is TRBJ2-1; D ambiguous. The CDR3 covers 11 residues. Deletions cut 4 bases from V and 12 bases from J, with 10 bases between. Germline lookup yields CDR1 SEHNR and CDR2 FQNEAQ (reference sequence). CDR3 residues: CASSSEVGQFF. The CDR3 coding sequence is TGTGCCAGCAGCTCCGAGGTGGGGCAGTTCTTC.

The chain recombines TRBV11-3 with TRBJ2-7; weak D call: TRBD1 (6 bases). Germline V gene sequence: CDR1 SGHNT, CDR2 YENEEA. Between the trimmed V and J ends, which lost 5 bases and 7 bases, there was a span of 15 bases. The CDR3 runs to 13 residues. The CDR3 sequence: CASSPTGIGEQYF. The CDR3 nucleotides read TGTGCCAGCAGCCCGACAGGAATCGGAGAGCAGTACTTC.

The chain couples TRBV6-1 to TRBJ1-4, with D hard to call. The germline V gene has CDR1 MNHNS and CDR2 SASEGT. This CDR3 spans 14 amino acids. Trimming removed 3 bases at V and 8 bases at J, with 13 bases between. In nucleotides, the CDR3 is TGTGCCAGCAGTGATCCGGGATATGGGGAAAAACTGTTTTTT. Protein product: CASSDPGYGEKLFF.